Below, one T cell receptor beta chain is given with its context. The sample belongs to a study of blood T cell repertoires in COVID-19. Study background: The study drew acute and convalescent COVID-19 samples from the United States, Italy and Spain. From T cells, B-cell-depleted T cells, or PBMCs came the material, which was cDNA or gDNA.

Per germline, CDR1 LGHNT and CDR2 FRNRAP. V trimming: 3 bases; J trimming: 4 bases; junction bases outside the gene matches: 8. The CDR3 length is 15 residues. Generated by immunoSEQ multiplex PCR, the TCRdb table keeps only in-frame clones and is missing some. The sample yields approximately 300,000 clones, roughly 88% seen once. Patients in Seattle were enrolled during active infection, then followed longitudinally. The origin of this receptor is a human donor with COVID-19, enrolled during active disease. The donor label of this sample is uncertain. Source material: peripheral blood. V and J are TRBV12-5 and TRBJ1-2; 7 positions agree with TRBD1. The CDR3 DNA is TGTGCTAGTGGTTTATGGCCCCCAGGGGGCTATGGCTACACCTTC. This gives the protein CASGLWPPGGYGYTF.